The 25 T cell receptor beta chains below come from one sample, sequenced in a study of cytomegalovirus exposure and HLA in healthy donors. In the PCR, 60 Vbeta and 13 Jbeta primers were used. Sequenced by immunoSEQ multiplex PCR; TCRdb stores in-frame clones only, minus some. The repertoire holds more than 150,000 clones, with more than 75% as singletons. The sequenced material came from PBMCs. The receptors derive from a woman aged 30 to 39 in good health and CMV-seropositive.

Here the CDR3 reads CASSLGLHQPQHF. DNA for the CDR3: TGTGCCAGCAGCTTAGGTCTCCATCAGCCCCAGCATTTT. The chain recombines TRBV7-2 with TRBJ1-5; D is ambiguous. Germline V gene lookup returns CDR1 SGHTA and CDR2 FQGNSA. This CDR3 region has 13 residues. The ends were cut back, 1 base at V and 5 bases at J, with 6 bases in the middle.

In nucleotides, the CDR3 is TGTGCCAGCAGCGCGTCGAGCGGGGGGTACTACAATGAGCAGTTCTTC. Amino acids: CASSASSGGYYNEQFF. The chain is built from TRBV9 and TRBJ2-1, with 9 bases that match TRBD2. The CDR3 loop spans 16 amino acids. The V gene end was trimmed by 3 bases and the J gene end by 3 bases; junction bases not matched to a gene: 7. Germline values: CDR1 SGDLS, CDR2 YYNGEE.

This clone was counted between two and nine times. The chain is built from TRBV6-5 and TRBJ2-7; D remains unclear. Germline V CDR1 and CDR2: MNHEY, SVGAGI. V dropped 0 bases and J dropped 3 bases, with 6 bases sitting between them. The CDR3 length is 13 residues. CDR3 in amino acids: CASSYSRYYEQYF. CDR3 nucleotides: TGTGCCAGCAGTTACTCGCGTTACTACGAGCAGTACTTC.

The chain couples TRBV5-4 to TRBJ2-7; 8 bases are shared with TRBD2. The CDR3 contains 14 residues. Trimming at V came to 3 bases and at J to 4 bases, leaving 6 bases not matched to a gene. Per the germline V gene, CDR1 is SGHNT and CDR2 is YYREEE (reference sequence). This CDR3 is CASSCSGLGYEQYF. CDR3 bases: TGTGCCAGCAGCTGCTCGGGACTAGGATACGAGCAGTACTTC.

The chain combines TRBV7-2 with TRBJ2-7; 9 bases line up with TRBD1. Germline CDR1 is SGHTA and CDR2 is FQGNSA. The CDR3 is 14 amino acids. V trimming: 4 bases; J trimming: 3 bases; junction bases outside the gene matches: 4. The CDR3 sequence is CASSSQGAVYEQYF. Here the CDR3 DNA reads TGTGCCAGCAGCTCACAGGGGGCAGTCTACGAGCAGTACTTC.

The V and J genes are TRBV10-2 and TRBJ2-1; D gene uncertain. The CDR3 spans 12 residues. Per the germline V gene, CDR1 is WSHSY and CDR2 is SAAADI. Trimming pared 4 bases from V and 5 bases from J, leaving 6 bases between. This chain's CDR3 is CASSARDNEQFF. CDR3 DNA sequence: TGCGCCAGCAGTGCCCGTGACAATGAGCAGTTCTTC.

This clone has just one count. This chain joins TRBV11-3 and TRBJ2-5, with D possibly TRBD2 on 6 matching bases. The tail of the sequence fits TRBJ2-7 better, so the J call may be wrong. This CDR3 is built from 13 residues. Germline V gene lookup returns CDR1 SGHNT and CDR2 YENEEA. CDR3 in DNA: TGTGCCAGCAGCCACGGGAGAGGGAGCGAGCAGTACTTC. It translates to CASSHGRGSEQYF.

The genes are TRBV7-2 and TRBJ2-1; weak D call: TRBD2 (7 bases). V gave up 2 bases and J gave up 2 bases, with 10 bases separating them. The CDR3 contains 15 residues. Germline CDR1 is SGHTA and CDR2 is FQGNSA. CDR3 sequence: CASSLIGGAYNEQFF. CDR3 bases: TGTGCCAGCAGCTTAATAGGGGGGGCCTACAATGAGCAGTTCTTC.

The chain carries TRBV6-5 and TRBJ2-7; 8 nucleotides agree with TRBD2. Germline loops: CDR1 MNHEY, CDR2 SVGAGI. V lost 10 bases to trimming and J lost 5 bases; unmatched junction nucleotides: 10. CDR3 length equals 13 residues. The CDR3 nucleotides are TGTGCCACGGGCCGGACTAGCCTACACGAGCAGTACTTC. Encoded protein: CATGRTSLHEQYF.

This clone has just one count. The junction shows a germline mismatch at one end, possibly a read error. Other nucleotide sequences from this sample produce the same CDR3. The V and J genes are TRBV5-1 and TRBJ1-3; 7 positions agree with TRBD1. CDR3 size: 17 residues. Germline assignment: CDR1 SGHRS and CDR2 YFSETQ. Written as DNA, the CDR3 is TGCGCCAGCAGCTTGCCCGGCCGGGACAGCTCTGGAAACACCATATACTTT. Its translation: CASSLPGRDSSGNTIYF.

This clone appeared once. V gene TRBV4-3 combines with J gene TRBJ1-2; 7 bases line up with TRBD1. Per the germline V gene, CDR1 is LGHNA and CDR2 is YSLEER. This CDR3 is 14 amino acids long. V lost 2 bases, J lost 7 bases, and 7 bases stayed unmatched. Here the CDR3 reads CASSQSGQVAGYTF. CDR3 sequence (DNA): TGCGCCAGCAGCCAATCCGGACAGGTAGCTGGCTACACCTTC.

The V call is TRBV5-6, the J call TRBJ1-2, with 10 bases identical to TRBD1. Germline CDR1 SGHDT, CDR2 YYEEEE. J gave up 4 bases and V 3 bases, and 9 bases lay outside the gene matches. There are 16 residues in the CDR3. In nucleotides, the CDR3 is TGTGCCAGCAGCTCCTGGGACAGGGGCGTGTTCTATGGCTACACCTTC. Protein product: CASSSWDRGVFYGYTF.

The CDR3 spells CASSLEWSSEETGELFF. The DNA of the CDR3 is TGTGCCAGCAGCTTAGAGTGGTCTAGCGAGGAGACCGGGGAGCTGTTTTTT. The genes are TRBV13 and TRBJ2-2; D is possibly TRBD2 (6 bases). The germline V gene has CDR1 PRHDT and CDR2 FYEKMQ (reference sequence). CDR3 length: 17 residues. Trimming stripped 1 base from V and 5 bases from J, with 17 bases between.

The chain recombines TRBV4-2 with TRBJ1-2; 7 nucleotides match TRBD1. Losses at the gene ends were 4 bases for V and 2 bases for J; bases not matched to a gene: 7. Germline assignment: CDR1 LGHNA and CDR2 YNFKEQ. CDR3 length equals 15 residues. CDR3 sequence (DNA): TGTGCCAGCAGCCGAGACCGGGACAGCAACTATGGCTACACCTTC. Protein product: CASSRDRDSNYGYTF.

This rearrangement joins TRBV28 to TRBJ2-7; 7 bases match TRBD1. In germline, CDR1 is MDHEN, CDR2 SYDVKM. V was pared by 8 bases and J by 3 bases, with 13 bases of the junction left unmatched. The CDR3 extends over 15 amino acids. CDR3 loop: CASPPARGQYYEQYF. CDR3 DNA sequence: TGTGCCAGCCCCCCCGCCCGGGGACAGTACTACGAGCAGTACTTC.

To note about this clone: This sample includes further DNA sequences coding for the same CDR3. The V gene is TRBV5-6, the J gene TRBJ1-1; TRBD1 matches 8 bases. Losses at the gene ends were 4 bases for V and 0 bases for J; bases not matched to a gene: 5. There are 15 residues in the CDR3. CDR1 SGHDT and CDR2 YYEEEE come from the germline V gene. The CDR3 region is CASSRDRPMNTEAFF. CDR3 sequence (DNA): TGTGCCAGCAGCAGGGACAGGCCCATGAACACTGAAGCTTTCTTT.

V usage is TRBV15 and J usage is TRBJ1-2; TRBD1 might be the D (5 bases). CDR3 length: 12 amino acids. V gave up 0 bases and J gave up 14 bases, with 13 bases separating them. Germline values: CDR1 LNHNV, CDR2 YYDKDF (reference sequence). CDR3 sequence (DNA): TGTGCCACCAGCAGAGACCGGGGGGTTAGAACCTTC. Translating it yields CATSRDRGVRTF. The variable domain in full, completed from reference TRBV15 and TRBJ1-2, reads DAMVIQNPRYQVTQFGKPVTLSCSQTLNHNVMYWYQQKSSQAPKLLFHYYDKDFNNEADTPDNFQSRRPNTSFCFLDIRSPGLGDTAMYLCATSRDRGVRTFGSGTRLTVV.

V gene TRBV6-1 combines with J gene TRBJ2-5; D is perhaps TRBD2 (5 bases). The CDR3 has 12 residues. Germline V gives CDR1 MNHNS, CDR2 SASEGT. Deletions cut 2 bases from V and 5 bases from J, with 6 bases between. The CDR3 DNA reads TGTGCCAGCAGTGAACGGGGTGAGACCCAGTACTTC. Translated: CASSERGETQYF.

This clone was recorded only once. The V call is TRBV15, the J call TRBJ2-5; 10 bases are a match to TRBD2. The V gene end was trimmed by 8 bases and the J gene end by 4 bases; junction bases not matched to a gene: 10. The CDR3 loop spans 15 amino acids. Germline loops: CDR1 LNHNV, CDR2 YYDKDF (reference sequence). The CDR3 DNA follows: TGTGCCACCCGGCCCCTAGCGGGGGAGCGAGAGACCCAGTACTTC. It yields the protein CATRPLAGERETQYF.

The CDR3 DNA sequence: TGTGCCAGCAGTTTTGTGGGGACAGAACCTTTCTTT. It yields the protein CASSFVGTEPFF. The chain joins TRBV27 to TRBJ1-1; 7 bases map to TRBD1. CDR1 is MNHEY, CDR2 SMNVEV, per germline (reference sequence). Trimming took 3 bases from V and 12 from J; bases not matched to a gene: 7. The length of the CDR3 is 12 residues.

The chain links TRBV18 to TRBJ2-5, with a possible D match to TRBD2 (5 bases). The last part of the DNA fits TRBJ2-7 better; the J call may be wrong. The CDR3 is 15 residues long. Germline V gene lookup returns CDR1 KGHSH and CDR2 LQKENI. The CDR3 nucleotides read TGTGCCAGCTCCCACGGGATCTTTCGCCCCTACGAGCAGTACTTC. Its translation: CASSHGIFRPYEQYF.

The V and J genes are TRBV9 and TRBJ1-2, with 7 nucleotides matching TRBD1. Per germline, CDR1 SGDLS and CDR2 YYNGEE. The CDR3 has 15 amino acids. J lost 4 bases, V lost 3 bases, and 9 bases had no gene match. Written as DNA, the CDR3 is TGTGCCAGCAGCGCCGCCAGGGACAGCATCTATGGCTACACCTTC. Translation: CASSAARDSIYGYTF.

This chain uses TRBV5-4 with TRBJ2-7, with D tentatively TRBD1 (5 bases). The CDR3 loop spans 14 amino acids. The V and J ends lost 2 bases and 2 bases respectively, with 11 bases between them. CDR1 is SGHNT and CDR2 is YYREEE in the germline V gene (reference sequence). The chain's CDR3 is CASSFGQAAYEQYF. The CDR3 DNA sequence: TGTGCCAGCAGCTTCGGACAAGCCGCCTACGAGCAGTACTTC. Supplemented by reference TRBV5-4 and TRBJ2-7, the full variable domain reads ETGVTQSPTHLIKTRGQQVTLRCSSQSGHNTVSWYQQALGQGPQFIFQYYREEENGRGNFPPRFSGLQFPNYSSELNVNALELDDSALYLCASSFGQAAYEQYFGPGTRLTVT.

The chain carries TRBV30 and TRBJ2-5; TRBD2 aligns across 13 bases. CDR1 is GTSNPN and CDR2 is SVGIG in the germline V gene (reference sequence). This CDR3 contains 16 residues. After removal of 5 bases from V and 5 bases from J, the junction contained 11 bases not matched to a gene. The CDR3 loop is CAWAPGLAGAWETQYF. CDR3 coding DNA: TGTGCCTGGGCCCCAGGACTAGCGGGGGCCTGGGAGACCCAGTACTTC.

The rearrangement joins TRBV29-1 to TRBJ2-1, with D perhaps matching TRBD1 (6 bases). V was shortened by 6 bases and J by 12 bases, with 21 bases between the two germline ends. The CDR3 runs to 13 residues. Per germline, CDR1 SQVTM and CDR2 ANQGSEA. This CDR3 is CSVSFGQPKWQFF. The CDR3 nucleotides are TGCAGCGTGTCATTCGGACAGCCGAAGTGGCAGTTCTTC.